This TCR beta chain originates from a study of blood T cell repertoires in COVID-19. Background on the study: Some COVID-19 samples were acute and others convalescent; all came from the United States, Italy and Spain.

CDR1 and CDR2 from the germline V gene are SGHRS and YFSETQ. The CDR3 sequence is 13 residues long. The germline V and J ends were trimmed by 0 bases and 6 bases, with 8 bases remaining between them. Residents of 24 US areas, aged about 18 to 89 years, made up the participants. Participants were placed into cohorts based on the clinical history they reported. In the authors' workflow: Nucleated cell number was recorded as an estimate derived from reference gene primer amplification. Profiled with immunoSEQ multiplex PCR; TCRdb holds only in-frame clones, not every one. The V and J calls and clone size are taken from that table; D and trimming were inferred from the DNA. The sample carries 200,000 to 250,000 clones, 70% to 90% recorded once.

Material: PBMCs or T cells enriched from blood (not recorded which). This TCR derives from a man in his thirties or forties with acute COVID-19. The V call is TRBV5-1, the J call TRBJ2-3; no firm D call. The CDR3 nucleotides read TGCGCCAGCAGCTTGGTTTTGCGGGATACGCAGTATTTT. Amino acid sequence: CASSLVLRDTQYF.